Listed below are T cell receptor beta chains from one sample, sequenced in a study of CD8+CD57+ T cells in acquired aplastic anemia. MiXCR, applied by TCRdb to the reads, yields one record per CDR3 protein. The sample lists hundreds of thousands of distinct CDR3 sequences; less than 60% were seen once. Sequencing input: sorted CD4+, CD8+, or CD8+CD57+ T cells (not recorded which) from PBMCs. Receptors were obtained from a human donor with aplastic anemia. CDR3s include the opening cysteine and the closing phenylalanine or tryptophan. The D gene is left open where the match is weak. The size entry is marked missing in some rows and otherwise reads once, few, many or a size class.

abundance: few
j_gene: TRBJ1-5
d_gene: TRBD1
v_gene: TRBV5-5
CDR3nt: TGTGCCAGCAGCTTGGGTGGCAGGGGGGGAAGCGGCAATCAGCCCCAGCATTTT
CDR3aa: CASSLGGRGGSGNQPQHF

abundance: many
j_gene: TRBJ1-4
d_gene: -
v_gene: TRBV6-6
CDR3nt: TGTGCCAGCCTCTATATTAGAGGCGGTGCAACTAATGAAAAACTGTTTTTT
CDR3aa: CASLYIRGGATNEKLFF

abundance: -
j_gene: TRBJ2-7
d_gene: -
v_gene: TRBV5-1
CDR3nt: TGCGCCAGCAGCTTGGAGCGCGGGCAGGGGACCTACGAGCAGTACTTC
CDR3aa: CASSLERGQGTYEQYF

abundance: few
j_gene: TRBJ1-6
d_gene: -
v_gene: TRBV10-3
CDR3nt: TGTGCCATCAGTGACGAGGGACTCAGCTCCTATAATTCACCCCTCCACTTT
CDR3aa: CAISDEGLSSYNSPLHF

abundance: many
j_gene: TRBJ2-7
d_gene: -
v_gene: TRBV5-1
CDR3nt: TGCGCCAGCAGCTTGGGCGGGTACACCCAGGACTACGAGCAGTACTTC
CDR3aa: CASSLGGYTQDYEQYF

abundance: -
j_gene: TRBJ2-7
d_gene: -
v_gene: TRBV7-2
CDR3nt: TGTGCCAGCAGCTTAGCCGCAGGGGACAACTCCTACGAGCAGTACTTC
CDR3aa: CASSLAAGDNSYEQYF

abundance: -
j_gene: TRBJ2-7
d_gene: TRBD2
v_gene: TRBV7-9
CDR3nt: TGTGCCAGCAGCTTGGGGGGAGGGGACGACGAGCAGTACTTC
CDR3aa: CASSLGGGDDEQYF

abundance: few
j_gene: TRBJ1-2
d_gene: TRBD1
v_gene: TRBV7-9
CDR3nt: TGTGCCAGCTTACGGACAGGGAACTATGGCTACACCTTC
CDR3aa: CASLRTGNYGYTF

abundance: few
j_gene: TRBJ1-2
d_gene: -
v_gene: TRBV3-1
CDR3nt: TGTGCCAGCAGCCAAAAGGACAGCACTAGATATGGCTACACCTTC
CDR3aa: CASSQKDSTRYGYTF

abundance: -
j_gene: TRBJ1-2
d_gene: TRBD1
v_gene: TRBV6-4
CDR3nt: TGTGCCAGCAGTGACTCGGGACAGGGGGCGAAAACCTTC
CDR3aa: CASSDSGQGAKTF

abundance: -
j_gene: TRBJ2-5
d_gene: TRBD1
v_gene: TRBV2
CDR3nt: TGTGCCAGCAGTGTAGGGACAGGGGGCTTCCAAGAGACCCAGTACTTC
CDR3aa: CASSVGTGGFQETQYF

abundance: once
j_gene: TRBJ2-7
d_gene: -
v_gene: TRBV7-9
CDR3nt: TGTGCCAGCAACAAAACCGGGCTTGACGAGCAGTACTTC
CDR3aa: CASNKTGLDEQYF

abundance: -
j_gene: TRBJ1-5
d_gene: TRBD1
v_gene: TRBV2
CDR3nt: TGTGCCAGCAGAATCGGACAGGATAATCAGCCCCAGCATTTT
CDR3aa: CASRIGQDNQPQHF

abundance: -
j_gene: TRBJ1-4
d_gene: -
v_gene: TRBV5-1
CDR3nt: TGCGCCAGCAGCTTGGCCCGGGGGTTAACGCATGAAAAACTGTTTTTT
CDR3aa: CASSLARGLTHEKLFF

abundance: -
j_gene: TRBJ1-2
d_gene: -
v_gene: TRBV7-9
CDR3nt: TGTGCCAGCCGCTCAGGACCCTCTCTACTTAACTATGGCTGCACCTTC
CDR3aa: CASRSGPSLLNYGCTF